The 26 T cell receptor beta chains presented below share a single source sample, sequenced in a study of T cell responses to AZD1222 COVID-19 vaccine. Clones were read by immunoSEQ multiplex PCR, and TCRdb kept only the in-frame ones, dropping some. The sample records 110,000 to 150,000 clones, 90% being singletons. Material: peripheral blood, obtained on day 0 of AZD1222 vaccination. The receptors originated from an adult in good health.

The chain carries TRBV11-2 and TRBJ2-1; D ambiguous. Germline V gene sequence: CDR1 SGHAT, CDR2 FQNNGV. Trimming shortened V by 2 bases and J by 6 bases, and 8 bases separated the two germline ends. The CDR3 extends over 13 amino acids. For the CDR3, the DNA is TGTGCCAGCAGCTTAAGTTGGGGCAATGAGCAGTTCTTC. It translates to CASSLSWGNEQFF.

The V call is TRBV6-5, the J call TRBJ1-6, with 10 bases fitting TRBD1. There are 15 residues in the CDR3. Unmatched junction bases numbered 13, after V lost 10 bases and J lost 10 bases. Looked up from germline, CDR1 is MNHEY and CDR2 is SVGAGI. CDR3 DNA: TGTGCCACCTCCCCGCCCGGACAGGGGGGATCACCCCTCCACTTT. Translating gives CATSPPGQGGSPLHF.

The chain couples TRBV27 to TRBJ2-7, with 13 bases matching TRBD2. Germline CDR1 and CDR2: MNHEY and SMNVEV (reference sequence). CDR3 length: 14 amino acids. The junction had 1 base not matched to a gene; V was cut back by 5 bases and J by 3 bases. The CDR3 reads CASSRTSGSYEQYF. The CDR3 DNA reads TGTGCCAGCAGTCGGACTAGCGGGAGCTACGAGCAGTACTTC.

The gene calls are TRBV6-5 and TRBJ1-5; D is ambiguous. The germline V and J ends were trimmed by 0 bases and 3 bases, with 3 bases remaining between them. CDR1 and CDR2 (germline): MNHEY, SVGAGI. The CDR3 covers 13 residues. The CDR3 loop reads CASSYSNNQPQHF. CDR3 DNA sequence: TGTGCCAGCAGTTACTCGAACAATCAGCCCCAGCATTTT.

This rearrangement joins TRBV3-1 (or the pseudogene TRBV3-2) to TRBJ1-1; D ambiguous. The germline V gene encodes CDR1 LGHDT and CDR2 YNNKEL (reference sequence). Trimming shortened V by 0 bases and J by 7 bases, and 9 bases separated the two germline ends. This CDR3 comprises 13 residues. CDR3: CASSQDLPGEAFF. CDR3 coding DNA: TGTGCCAGCAGCCAAGATCTCCCAGGTGAAGCTTTCTTT.

This clone was seen only once. The CDR3 coding sequence is TGTGCCAGCAGCCAAAGAATGAACACTGAAGCTTTCTTT. It translates to CASSQRMNTEAFF. V gene TRBV4-2 combines with J gene TRBJ1-1; no clear D gene. The CDR3 sequence is 13 residues long. V gave up 2 bases and J gave up 0 bases, with 4 bases separating them. From germline, CDR1 is LGHNA and CDR2 YNFKEQ.

This sequence joins TRBV5-1 and TRBJ1-2; D not resolved. CDR1 SGHRS and CDR2 YFSETQ come from the germline V gene. The length of the CDR3 is 14 residues. V was trimmed by 0 bases and J by 3 bases, leaving 9 bases between them. The CDR3 DNA is TGCGCCAGCAGCTTGGGGGCTATCGACTATGGCTACACCTTC. As protein: CASSLGAIDYGYTF. Variable domain in full (rest from reference TRBV5-1 and TRBJ1-2): KAGVTQTPRYLIKTRGQQVTLSCSPISGHRSVSWYQQTPGQGLQFLFEYFSETQRNKGNFPGRFSGRQFSNSRSEMNVSTLELGDSALYLCASSLGAIDYGYTFGSGTRLTVV.

V usage is TRBV5-8 and J usage is TRBJ2-7, with TRBD1 identical over 8 bases. This CDR3 region has 16 residues. J lost 3 bases, V lost 3 bases, and 11 bases had no gene match. From germline, CDR1 is SGHTS and CDR2 YDEGEE. CDR3 nucleotide sequence: TGTGCCAGCAGCTGGGGGCCAGGGGGCCTTTACTACGAGCAGTACTTC. Translation gives CASSWGPGGLYYEQYF.

This clone occurred once. The gene calls are TRBV29-1 and TRBJ2-7, with D maybe TRBD1 (6 bases). V dropped 6 bases and J dropped 1 base, with 13 bases sitting between them. Germline CDR1 reads SQVTM; CDR2 reads ANQGSEA. This CDR3 is 13 amino acids long. CDR3: CSVSRQDSYEQYF. CDR3 DNA sequence: TGCAGCGTCTCTAGACAGGATTCCTACGAGCAGTACTTC.

The V gene is TRBV28, the J gene TRBJ2-5; no clear D. V was pared by 5 bases and J by 3 bases, with 13 bases between. Germline values: CDR1 MDHEN, CDR2 SYDVKM. This CDR3 comprises 14 residues. CDR3 sequence reads: CASSPRPPEETQYF. DNA for the CDR3: TGTGCCAGCAGTCCCCGCCCTCCCGAAGAGACCCAGTACTTC.

The chain uses TRBV24-1 and TRBJ1-2, with D hard to call. Germline lookup yields CDR1 KGHDR and CDR2 SFDVKD. CDR3 size: 11 residues. V was trimmed by 6 bases and J by 6 bases, leaving 7 bases between them. The CDR3 nucleotides are TGTGCCACCAGTAAGGGCGATGGCTACACCTTC. As protein: CATSKGDGYTF.

The rearrangement links TRBV25-1 to TRBJ1-4; D perhaps matches TRBD1 (5 bases). Trimming removed 3 bases from V and 5 bases from J, with 13 bases in between. Germline V gene lookup returns CDR1 MGHDK and CDR2 SYGVNS. The CDR3 is 15 amino acids. The DNA of the CDR3 is TGTGCCAGCAGTGATTCTACGGGGCGGAATGAAAAACTGTTTTTT. Translating it yields CASSDSTGRNEKLFF.

The chain is built from TRBV10-3 and TRBJ1-4; perhaps TRBD1 as D (5 bases). CDR1 and CDR2 from the germline V gene are ENHRY and SYGVKD. V was cut by 4 bases and J by 8 bases, with 11 bases left in between. CDR3 length: 13 residues. The CDR3 sequence: CAISGAGREKLFF. The CDR3, as DNA: TGTGCCATCAGTGGGGCAGGGAGGGAAAAACTGTTTTTT.

The genes are TRBV29-1 and TRBJ1-1; D call uncertain. Germline CDR1 reads SQVTM; CDR2 reads ANQGSEA. The V end lost 4 bases, the J end lost 5 bases, and 14 bases lay between the germline ends. The CDR3 loop spans 13 amino acids. Here the CDR3 DNA reads TGCAGCGTTGGGAAGGATGTGGGGACTGAAGCTTTCTTT. This sequence encodes CSVGKDVGTEAFF. The whole variable domain, filled in from reference TRBV29-1 and TRBJ1-1, reads SAVISQKPSRDICQRGTSLTIQCQVDSQVTMMFWYRQQPGQSLTLIATANQGSEATYESGFVIDKFPISRPNLTFSTLTVSNMSPEDSSIYLCSVGKDVGTEAFFGQGTRLTVV.

This rearrangement joins TRBV7-9 to TRBJ1-1; the D is unclear. Germline assignment: CDR1 SEHNR and CDR2 FQNEAQ (reference sequence). The V end was cut by 7 bases, the J end by 1 base, with 13 bases between. This CDR3 has 14 residues. CDR3 coding DNA: TGTGCCAGCACCCCCGGCCAGTCGAACACTGAAGCTTTCTTT. Protein sequence: CASTPGQSNTEAFF.

The genes are TRBV3-1 (or the pseudogene TRBV3-2) and TRBJ2-1; TRBD1 is a possible D gene (5 bases). The CDR3 extends over 15 amino acids. Trimming removed 0 bases from V and 4 bases from J, with 10 bases in between. Germline values: CDR1 LGHDT, CDR2 YNNKEL (reference sequence). The CDR3: CASSQDRQGYNEQFF. Written as DNA, the CDR3 is TGTGCCAGCAGCCAAGATAGGCAGGGATACAATGAGCAGTTCTTC.

The chain links TRBV4-2 to TRBJ1-5; D unclear. CDR1 is LGHNA, CDR2 YNFKEQ, per germline. The CDR3 has 15 amino acids. V was trimmed by 0 bases and J by 4 bases, leaving 10 bases between them. The CDR3, as DNA: TGTGCCAGCAGCCAAGATGGTGCCGGTAATCAGCCCCAGCATTTT. The encoded protein is CASSQDGAGNQPQHF.

This clone was observed a single time. This chain uses TRBV7-9 with TRBJ2-7; D gene unclear. Germline V gives CDR1 SEHNR, CDR2 FQNEAQ (reference sequence). V lost 4 bases to trimming and J lost 3 bases, with 19 bases between them. This CDR3 is 16 amino acids long. The CDR3 DNA reads as TGTGCCAGCAGCTCAGCGCGGCCTCCGCATTACTACGAGCAGTACTTC. Protein: CASSSARPPHYYEQYF.

V is TRBV2 and J is TRBJ1-2, with D unclear. Between the trimmed V and J ends, which lost 0 bases and 6 bases, there was a span of 8 bases. The CDR3 runs 13 residues. Germline CDR1 reads SNHLY; CDR2 reads FYNNEI. CDR3 loop: CASSEAAGDGYTF. CDR3 nucleotide sequence: TGTGCCAGCAGTGAAGCAGCTGGGGATGGCTACACCTTC. The full variable domain, with the rest looked up from reference TRBV2 and TRBJ1-2, is EPEVTQTPSHQVTQMGQEVILRCVPISNHLYFYWYRQILGQKVEFLVSFYNNEISEKSEIFDDQFSVERPDGSNFTLKIRSTKLEDSAMYFCASSEAAGDGYTFGSGTRLTVV.

The V call is TRBV7-9, the J call TRBJ2-2; 7 bases map to TRBD1. Germline loops: CDR1 SEHNR, CDR2 FQNEAQ (reference sequence). V dropped 5 bases and J dropped 2; count of bases not matched to a gene: 8. The CDR3 consists of 16 residues. CDR3 loop: CASSPRQGKNTGELFF. In DNA form, the CDR3 reads TGTGCCAGCAGCCCAAGACAGGGTAAAAACACCGGGGAGCTGTTTTTT.

The chain recombines TRBV3-1 (or the pseudogene TRBV3-2) with TRBJ1-4; D call uncertain. Trimming cost V 6 bases and J 10 bases, with 18 bases left between them. Germline loops: CDR1 LGHDT, CDR2 YNNKEL (reference sequence). This CDR3 contains 14 residues. CDR3 sequence: CASSRAPIIPKLFF. DNA for the CDR3: TGTGCCAGCAGTCGTGCCCCTATAATTCCAAAACTGTTTTTT.

The rearrangement uses TRBV7-2 and TRBJ2-6, with 7 bases matching TRBD1. There are 19 residues in the CDR3. Per the germline V gene, CDR1 is SGHTA and CDR2 is FQGNSA. J gave up 3 bases and V 4 bases, and 15 bases lay outside the gene matches. This chain's CDR3 is CASSWWGIDRVSGANVLTF. CDR3 DNA: TGTGCCAGCAGCTGGTGGGGGATAGACAGGGTTAGTGGGGCCAACGTCCTGACTTTC.

The chain carries TRBV11-3 and TRBJ2-6, with D uncertain. The length of the CDR3 is 14 residues. Between the trimmed V and J ends, which lost 0 bases and 4 bases, there was a span of 4 bases. CDR1 and CDR2 from the germline V gene are SGHNT and YENEEA. The CDR3 DNA follows: TGTGCCAGCAGCTTAGAACCCGGGGCCAACGTCCTGACTTTC. Protein product: CASSLEPGANVLTF.

The chain is built from TRBV30 and TRBJ2-2; 7 bases map to TRBD1. J lost 8 bases, V lost 0 bases, and 3 bases had no gene match. The CDR3 runs to 13 residues. Per the germline V gene, CDR1 is GTSNPN and CDR2 is SVGIG (reference sequence). CDR3 loop: CAWSVRGIGELFF. CDR3 coding DNA: TGTGCCTGGAGTGTCAGGGGGATTGGGGAGCTGTTTTTT.

This clone was detected a few times. The chain has TRBV3-1 (or the pseudogene TRBV3-2) and TRBJ2-1; 11 nucleotides match TRBD2. The CDR3 contains 18 residues. Germline assignment: CDR1 LGHDT and CDR2 YNNKEL (reference sequence). Trimming removed 4 bases from V and 0 bases from J; junction bases left unmatched: 8. CDR3 region: CASSPRTSGRSSYNEQFF. The DNA of the CDR3 is TGTGCCAGCAGCCCCCGGACTAGCGGGCGTAGCTCCTACAATGAGCAGTTCTTC.

The J gene is TRBJ2-1, the V gene TRBV6-6; unclear D gene. This CDR3 has 14 amino acids. Trimming left V 5 bases short and J 3 bases short, with 11 bases between. Germline CDR1 is MNHNY and CDR2 is SVGAGI (reference sequence). The CDR3 protein is CASSPLTYYNEQFF. CDR3 DNA sequence: TGTGCCAGCAGTCCCCTGACTTACTACAATGAGCAGTTCTTC.